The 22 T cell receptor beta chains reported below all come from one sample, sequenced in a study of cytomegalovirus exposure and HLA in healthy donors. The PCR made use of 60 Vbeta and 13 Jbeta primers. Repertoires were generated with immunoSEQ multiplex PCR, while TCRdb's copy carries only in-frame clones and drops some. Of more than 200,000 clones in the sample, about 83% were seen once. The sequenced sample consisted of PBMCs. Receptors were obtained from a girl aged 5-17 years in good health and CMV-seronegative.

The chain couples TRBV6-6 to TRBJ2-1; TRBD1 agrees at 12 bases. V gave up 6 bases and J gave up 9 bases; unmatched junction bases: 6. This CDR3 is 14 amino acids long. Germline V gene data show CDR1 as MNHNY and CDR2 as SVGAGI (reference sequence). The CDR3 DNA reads TGTGCCAGCAGCCTCGGGACAGGGGGCTTTGAGCAGTTCTTC. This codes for CASSLGTGGFEQFF.

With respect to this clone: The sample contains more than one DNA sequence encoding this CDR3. The CDR3 region has the DNA TGCGCCAGCAGCTTTAATAACTATGGCTACACCTTC. Translation gives CASSFNNYGYTF. This sequence joins TRBV5-1 and TRBJ1-2; D is unresolved. CDR1 is SGHRS and CDR2 is YFSETQ in the germline V gene. Trimming removed 2 bases at V and 1 base at J, with 3 bases between. The CDR3 is made up of 12 amino acids.

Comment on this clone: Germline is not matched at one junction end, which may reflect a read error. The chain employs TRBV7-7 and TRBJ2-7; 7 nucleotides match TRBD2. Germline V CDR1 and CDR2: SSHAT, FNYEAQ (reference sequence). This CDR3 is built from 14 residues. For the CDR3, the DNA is TGTGCTAGCAGCTTAAACGCGGGAGCCTACGAGCAGTACTTC. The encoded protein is CASSLNAGAYEQYF. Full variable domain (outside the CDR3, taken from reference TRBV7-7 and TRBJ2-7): GAGVSQSPRYKVTKRGQDVTLRCDPISSHATLYWYQQALGQGPEFLTYFNYEAQPDKSGLPSDRFSAERPEGSISTLTIQRTEQRDSAMYRCASSLNAGAYEQYFGPGTRLTVT.

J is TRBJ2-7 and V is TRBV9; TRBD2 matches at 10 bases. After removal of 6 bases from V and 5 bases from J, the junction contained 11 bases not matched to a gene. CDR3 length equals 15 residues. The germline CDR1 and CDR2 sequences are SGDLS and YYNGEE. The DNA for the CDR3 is TGTGCCAGCACTCGCAAGGGGCTAGCGGGAGACGAGCAGTACTTC. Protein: CASTRKGLAGDEQYF.

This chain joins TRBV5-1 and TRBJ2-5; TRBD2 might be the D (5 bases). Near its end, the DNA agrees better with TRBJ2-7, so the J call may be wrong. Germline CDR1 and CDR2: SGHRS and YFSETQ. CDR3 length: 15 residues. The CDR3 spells CASSLAGSLYYEQYF. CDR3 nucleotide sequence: TGCGCCAGCAGCTTGGCTGGGAGTTTGTACTACGAGCAGTACTTC.

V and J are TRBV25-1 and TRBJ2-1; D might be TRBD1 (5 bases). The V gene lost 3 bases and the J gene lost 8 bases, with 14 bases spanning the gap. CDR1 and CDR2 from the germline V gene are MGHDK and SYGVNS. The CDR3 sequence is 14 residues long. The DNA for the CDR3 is TGTGCCAGCAGTGATCAACAGGTTTCGTATGAGCAGTTCTTC. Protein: CASSDQQVSYEQFF.

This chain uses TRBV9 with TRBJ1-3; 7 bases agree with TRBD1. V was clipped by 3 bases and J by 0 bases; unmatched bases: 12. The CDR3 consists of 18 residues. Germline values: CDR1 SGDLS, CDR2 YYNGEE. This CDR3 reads CASSAGTDRYSSGNTIYF. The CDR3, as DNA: TGTGCCAGCAGCGCAGGGACAGACCGATATAGCTCTGGAAACACCATATATTTT.

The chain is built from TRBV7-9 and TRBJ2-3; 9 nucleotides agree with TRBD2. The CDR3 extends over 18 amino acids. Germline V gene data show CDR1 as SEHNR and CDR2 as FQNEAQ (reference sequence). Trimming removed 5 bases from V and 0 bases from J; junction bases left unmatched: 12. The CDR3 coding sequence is TGTGCCAGCAGCCTGCCCATTAGCGGGAGAACCAGCACAGATACGCAGTATTTT. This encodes CASSLPISGRTSTDTQYF. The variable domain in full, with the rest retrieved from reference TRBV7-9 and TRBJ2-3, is DTGVSQNPRHKITKRGQNVTFRCDPISEHNRLYWYRQTLGQGPEFLTYFQNEAQLEKSRLLSDRFSAERPKGSFSTLEIQRTEQGDSAMYLCASSLPISGRTSTDTQYFGPGTRLTVL.

Here the CDR3 DNA reads TGCGCCAGCAGCCAAGAAGGGGGTCTCTCCTACGAGCAGTACTTC. Translated: CASSQEGGLSYEQYF. V usage is TRBV4-3 and J usage is TRBJ2-7, with TRBD1 as a possible D gene (6 bases). This CDR3 is built from 15 residues. V lost 0 bases, J lost 0 bases, and 9 bases lay in between. Looked up from germline, CDR1 is LGHNA and CDR2 is YSLEER.

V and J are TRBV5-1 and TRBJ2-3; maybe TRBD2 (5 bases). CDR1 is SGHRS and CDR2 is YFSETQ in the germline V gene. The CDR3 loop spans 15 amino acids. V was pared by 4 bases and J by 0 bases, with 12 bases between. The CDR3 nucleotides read TGCGCCAGCAGCGCAGATAGCGTAAGCACAGATACGCAGTATTTT. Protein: CASSADSVSTDTQYF.

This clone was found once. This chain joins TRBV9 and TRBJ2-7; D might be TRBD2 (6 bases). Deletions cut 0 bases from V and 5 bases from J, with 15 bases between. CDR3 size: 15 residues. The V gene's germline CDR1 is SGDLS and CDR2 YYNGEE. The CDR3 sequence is CASSVGAGSGDEQYF. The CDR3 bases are TGTGCCAGCAGCGTAGGGGCGGGGTCGGGGGACGAGCAGTACTTC.

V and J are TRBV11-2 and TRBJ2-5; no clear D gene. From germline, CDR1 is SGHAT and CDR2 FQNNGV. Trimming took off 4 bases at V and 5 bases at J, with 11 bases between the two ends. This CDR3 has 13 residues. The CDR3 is CASSSPASETQYF. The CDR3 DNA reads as TGTGCCAGCAGCTCCCCAGCGTCGGAGACCCAGTACTTC.

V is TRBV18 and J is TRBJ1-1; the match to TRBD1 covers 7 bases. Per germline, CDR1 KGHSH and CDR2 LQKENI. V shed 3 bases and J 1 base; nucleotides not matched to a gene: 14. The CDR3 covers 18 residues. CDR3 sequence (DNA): TGTGCCAGCTCACCCCAGAGCCTCAGACAGGGCGCGAACACTGAAGCTTTCTTT. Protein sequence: CASSPQSLRQGANTEAFF.

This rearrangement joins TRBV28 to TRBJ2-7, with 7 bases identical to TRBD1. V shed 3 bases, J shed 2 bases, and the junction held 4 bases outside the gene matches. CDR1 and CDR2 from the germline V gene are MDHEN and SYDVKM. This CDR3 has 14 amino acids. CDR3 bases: TGTGCCAGCAGTTTGGGGACAGCTACCTACGAGCAGTACTTC. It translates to CASSLGTATYEQYF. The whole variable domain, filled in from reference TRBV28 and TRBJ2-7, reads DVKVTQSSRYLVKRTGEKVFLECVQDMDHENMFWYRQDPGLGLRLIYFSYDVKMKEKGDIPEGYSVSREKKERFSLILESASTNQTSMYLCASSLGTATYEQYFGPGTRLTVT.

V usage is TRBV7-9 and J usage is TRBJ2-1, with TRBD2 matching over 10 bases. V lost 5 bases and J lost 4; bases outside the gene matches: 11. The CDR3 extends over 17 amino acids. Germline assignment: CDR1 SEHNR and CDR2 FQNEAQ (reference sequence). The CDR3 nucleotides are TGTGCCAGCAGCCCCGCCCGGCTAGCGGGAGCGTACAATGAGCAGTTCTTC. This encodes CASSPARLAGAYNEQFF.

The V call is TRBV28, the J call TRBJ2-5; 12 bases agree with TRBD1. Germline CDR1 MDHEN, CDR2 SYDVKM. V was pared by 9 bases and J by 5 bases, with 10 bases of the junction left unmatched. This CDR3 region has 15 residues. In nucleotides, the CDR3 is TGTGCCAGTTCCCCGGGACAGGGGGCGCGGGAGACCCAGTACTTC. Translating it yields CASSPGQGARETQYF.

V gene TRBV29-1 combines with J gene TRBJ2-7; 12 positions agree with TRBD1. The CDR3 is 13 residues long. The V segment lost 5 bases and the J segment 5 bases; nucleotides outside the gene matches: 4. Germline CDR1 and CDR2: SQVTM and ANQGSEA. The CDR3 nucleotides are TGCAGCGTTCCGGGACAGGGGGCTAACGAGCAGTACTTC. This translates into CSVPGQGANEQYF.

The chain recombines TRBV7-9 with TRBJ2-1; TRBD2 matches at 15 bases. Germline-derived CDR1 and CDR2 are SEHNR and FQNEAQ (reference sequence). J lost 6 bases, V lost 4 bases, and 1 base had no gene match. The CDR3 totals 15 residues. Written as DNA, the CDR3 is TGTGCCAGCAGCTCGGGACTAGCGGGAGGCAATGAGCAGTTCTTC. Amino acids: CASSSGLAGGNEQFF.

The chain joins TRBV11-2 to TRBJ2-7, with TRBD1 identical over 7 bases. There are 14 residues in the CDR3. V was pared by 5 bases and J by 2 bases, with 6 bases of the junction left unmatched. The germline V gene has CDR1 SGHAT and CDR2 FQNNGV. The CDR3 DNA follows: TGTGCCAGCAGCCCCGGGACAGATCCCTACGAGCAGTACTTC. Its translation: CASSPGTDPYEQYF.

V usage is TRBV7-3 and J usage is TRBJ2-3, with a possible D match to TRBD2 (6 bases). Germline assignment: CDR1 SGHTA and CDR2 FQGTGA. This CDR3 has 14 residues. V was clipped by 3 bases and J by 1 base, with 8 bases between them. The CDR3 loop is CASSFTGGTDTQYF. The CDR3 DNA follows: TGTGCCAGCAGCTTCACGGGAGGCACAGATACGCAGTATTTT.

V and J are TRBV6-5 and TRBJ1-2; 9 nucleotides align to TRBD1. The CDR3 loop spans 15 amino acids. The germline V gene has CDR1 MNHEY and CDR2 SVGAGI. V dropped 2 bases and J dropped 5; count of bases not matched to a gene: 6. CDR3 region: CASSYLGQGNYGYTF. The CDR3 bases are TGTGCCAGCAGTTACCTGGGACAGGGTAATTATGGCTACACCTTC.

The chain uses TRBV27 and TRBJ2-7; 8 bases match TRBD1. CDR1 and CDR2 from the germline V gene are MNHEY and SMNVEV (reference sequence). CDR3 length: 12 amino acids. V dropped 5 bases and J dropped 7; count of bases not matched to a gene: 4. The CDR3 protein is CASSPTGVEQYF. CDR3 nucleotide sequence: TGTGCCAGCAGTCCGACAGGGGTAGAGCAGTACTTC.